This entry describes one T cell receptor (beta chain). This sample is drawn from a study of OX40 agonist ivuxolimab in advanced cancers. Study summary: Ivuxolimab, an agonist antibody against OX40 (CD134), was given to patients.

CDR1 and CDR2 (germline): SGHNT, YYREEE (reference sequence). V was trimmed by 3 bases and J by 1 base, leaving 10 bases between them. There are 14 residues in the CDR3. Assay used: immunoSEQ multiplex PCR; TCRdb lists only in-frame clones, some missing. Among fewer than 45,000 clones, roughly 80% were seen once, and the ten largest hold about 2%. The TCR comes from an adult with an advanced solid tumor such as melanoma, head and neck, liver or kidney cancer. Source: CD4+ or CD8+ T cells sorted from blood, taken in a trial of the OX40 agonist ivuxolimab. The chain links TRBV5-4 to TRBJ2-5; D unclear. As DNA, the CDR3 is TGTGCCAGCAGCTCCGGAGAGACCCAAGAGACCCAGTACTTC. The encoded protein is CASSSGETQETQYF.